Listed here are 2 T cell receptor beta chains from one sample, sequenced in a study of T cells after yellow fever vaccination. MiXCR, applied by TCRdb to the 5' RACE reads, yields one record per CDR3 protein. The sample holds more than 90,000 distinct CDR3 sequences, 6.5% to 9% seen once. The specimen comprised CD4+ T cells sorted from PBMCs, sampled about 49 days after the first yellow fever vaccination. These receptors came from a man in his late teens or twenties who received the YFV17D yellow fever vaccine.

This clonotype was detected a few times. This chain joins TRBV19 and TRBJ1-4; no firm D call. Between the trimmed V and J ends, which lost 5 bases and 0 bases, there was a span of 13 bases. Per the germline V gene, CDR1 is LNHDA and CDR2 is SQIVND (reference sequence). This CDR3 is 16 amino acids long. The chain's CDR3 is CASSPRQAATNEKLFF. The CDR3 nucleotides are TGTGCCAGTAGTCCTCGACAAGCTGCAACTAATGAAAAACTGTTTTTT.

This clonotype has a count of ten or more. The chain has TRBV5-1 and TRBJ1-1; D not certain. Germline CDR1 is SGHRS and CDR2 is YFSETQ. V was shortened by 5 bases and J by 0 bases, with 14 bases between the two germline ends. This CDR3 has 15 amino acids. CDR3 sequence: CASRPDPGVNTEAFF. In nucleotides, the CDR3 is TGCGCCAGCAGGCCGGACCCGGGCGTGAACACTGAAGCTTTCTTT.